This T cell receptor (beta chain) was identified during a study of T-cell reconstitution after alpha-beta-depleted transplantation in children. Preparing the TCRbeta library involved the use of unique molecular identifiers. In TCRdb, the PCR reads were re-called with MiXCR into one record per CDR3 protein. The sample has a few hundred thousand distinct CDR3 sequences, over 20% seen once. The germline V and J ends were trimmed by 1 base and 0 bases, with 11 bases remaining between them. CDR1 is SGHTA, CDR2 FQGNSA, per germline. This CDR3 has 16 amino acids. This clonotype was observed many times. This sample comprised PBMCs, obtained before TCRalphabeta/CD19-depleted stem cell transplant. J is TRBJ2-3 and V is TRBV7-2; D unclear. The source of this sequence is a girl aged 2-9 years with Fanconi anemia, due to receive a stem cell transplant. The chain's CDR3 is CASSLGVTSSTDTQYF. The CDR3 bases are TGTGCCAGCAGCTTAGGAGTGACTTCTAGCACAGATACGCAGTATTTT.